One and the same sample provided the 24 T cell receptor beta chains below, sequenced in a study of CD8+ T cells in alopecia areata (dated by TCRdb to 2017 to 2018). This specimen's time point label, interpreted: less than five weeks on oral tofacitinib. The sample's treatment or condition label, decoded: oral pan-JAK inhibitor, 5-10 mg twice daily. Receptors were amplified or captured by the immunoSEQ multiplex PCR assay. RNA was extracted from all samples and reverse transcribed into cDNA, which served as template for TCR sequencing. TCRdb obtained this table from immuneACCESS and retained in-frame rearrangements with V and J assigned. These tables miss some clones; where compared with another copy, unresolved V genes account for less than half of the shortfall, and the remainder is unexplained. The sample table contains 130,000 or so clones; only one count was recorded for around 63% of them. The biggest ten clones account for 5% to 7% of the sample.

The source material was CD4+ T cells sorted from blood, sampled at week 4, from a patient treated with tofacitinib. Receptor source: a human donor with alopecia areata.

A few counts support this clone. The chain has TRBV25-1 and TRBJ2-3; tentative D call: TRBD1 (7 bases). The V gene's germline CDR1 is MGHDK and CDR2 SYGVNS. The length of the CDR3 is 17 residues. Trimming removed 1 base from V and 3 bases from J, with 17 bases in between. The CDR3 DNA sequence: TGTGCCAGCAGTGAATCGCGTCCCAGGGGGAGGACAGATACGCAGTATTTT. Protein sequence: CASSESRPRGRTDTQYF.

The gene calls are TRBV7-8 and TRBJ2-6, with D hard to call. Trimming stripped 2 bases from V and 0 bases from J, with 8 bases between. Germline-derived CDR1 and CDR2 are SGHVS and FQNEAQ. This CDR3 is built from 16 residues. The DNA of the CDR3 is TGTGCCAGCAGCTTAATGGAAACCTCTGGGGCCAACGTCCTGACTTTC. This codes for CASSLMETSGANVLTF.

This clone turned up a few times. This chain links TRBV7-2 with TRBJ2-6; D is uncertain. CDR3 length: 17 residues. V dropped 4 bases and J dropped 0 bases, with 13 bases sitting between them. Germline values: CDR1 SGHTA, CDR2 FQGNSA. CDR3 DNA: TGTGCCAGCAGCTCAGTCGGCTGGAGCTCTGGGGCCAACGTCCTGACTTTC. Its translation is CASSSVGWSSGANVLTF.

V is TRBV6-1 and J is TRBJ2-5, with 9 bases lining up with TRBD2. The junction had 9 bases not matched to a gene; V was cut back by 6 bases and J by 4 bases. The CDR3 loop spans 15 amino acids. Per germline, CDR1 MNHNS and CDR2 SASEGT. Here the CDR3 DNA reads TGTGCCAGCAGACTAGAAGCGGGAGGTGGAGAGACCCAGTACTTC. Amino acids: CASRLEAGGGETQYF.

The chain combines TRBV29-1 with TRBJ2-1; TRBD2 agrees at 8 bases. The CDR3 has 15 amino acids. Trimming cost V 3 bases and J 6 bases; bases outside gene matches: 10. Germline lookup yields CDR1 SQVTM and CDR2 ANQGSEA. The CDR3 loop is CSVDKLAGFGNEQFF. For the CDR3, the DNA is TGCAGCGTTGACAAATTAGCGGGATTTGGCAATGAGCAGTTCTTC.

This clone was counted a few times. The V and J genes are TRBV7-6 and TRBJ1-5; TRBD1 might be the D (6 bases). Trimming removed 3 bases at V and 0 bases at J, with 21 bases between. Germline V gene sequence: CDR1 SGHVS, CDR2 FNYEAQ. This CDR3 is built from 19 residues. CDR3 in DNA: TGTGCCAGCAGCTTGGGGGGCAGGCGAGACCAATATAGCAATCAGCCCCAGCATTTT. Encoded protein: CASSLGGRRDQYSNQPQHF.

This chain links TRBV29-1 with TRBJ1-1; 7 nucleotides line up with TRBD1. This CDR3 spans 13 amino acids. The germline CDR1 and CDR2 sequences are SQVTM and ANQGSEA. With V trimmed by 8 bases and J by 8 bases, 14 bases remained unmatched. The CDR3 region is CSTSRQGGIEAFF. In nucleotides, the CDR3 is TGCAGCACATCCAGACAGGGTGGAATAGAAGCTTTCTTT.

This chain joins TRBV4-1 and TRBJ2-5, with D possibly being TRBD1 (6 bases). The ends were cut back, 5 bases at V and 2 bases at J, with 21 bases in the middle. CDR1 and CDR2 (germline): MGHRA, YSYEKL. The CDR3 runs to 17 residues. In nucleotides, the CDR3 is TGCGCCAGCAGCTACGCAGGTTACAGGGTATCACAAGAGACCCAGTACTTC. It yields the protein CASSYAGYRVSQETQYF.

J is TRBJ2-7 and V is TRBV2; TRBD2 might be the D (6 bases). Looked up from germline, CDR1 is SNHLY and CDR2 is FYNNEI. CDR3 length: 14 residues. V was cut by 4 bases and J by 3 bases, with 13 bases left in between. CDR3 DNA sequence: TGTGCCAGCAGTGTGGACTACGTAGGCTACGAGCAGTACTTC. Protein: CASSVDYVGYEQYF.

This chain joins TRBV6-5 and TRBJ2-5, with unresolved D. The CDR3 consists of 15 residues. V lost 0 bases and J 0 bases, leaving 8 bases between the germline ends. Germline assignment: CDR1 MNHEY and CDR2 SVGAGI. The CDR3: CASSYSGTYQETQYF. The CDR3 bases are TGTGCCAGCAGTTACTCGGGCACGTACCAAGAGACCCAGTACTTC.

The table lists this clone with a few counts. The gene calls are TRBV5-8 and TRBJ2-6; TRBD1 matches 7 bases. The germline CDR1 and CDR2 sequences are SGHTS and YDEGEE. V was clipped by 2 bases and J by 0 bases; unmatched bases: 2. The CDR3 is 16 residues long. CDR3 sequence reads: CASSFHRGSGANVLTF. CDR3 DNA: TGTGCCAGCAGCTTCCACAGGGGCTCTGGGGCCAACGTCCTGACTTTC.

The chain has TRBV29-1 and TRBJ1-1; D is uncertain. This CDR3 contains 14 residues. From germline, CDR1 is SQVTM and CDR2 ANQGSEA. Deletions cut 3 bases from V and 6 bases from J, with 17 bases between. The CDR3 DNA reads as TGCAGCGTTGAGTCCGGGGTGAGATCCGCTGAAGCTTTCTTT. Translation gives CSVESGVRSAEAFF.

A few counts support this clone. The chain joins TRBV9 to TRBJ1-1, with D unresolved. This CDR3 has 15 residues. V shed 0 bases and J shed 0 bases, with 9 bases lying between them. Germline CDR1 reads SGDLS; CDR2 reads YYNGEE. The CDR3 protein is CASSVGGPLNTEAFF. CDR3 nucleotide sequence: TGTGCCAGCAGCGTAGGTGGGCCGCTGAACACTGAAGCTTTCTTT.

This sequence joins TRBV19 and TRBJ1-5, with D perhaps TRBD1 (5 bases). Germline CDR1 and CDR2: LNHDA and SQIVND (reference sequence). This CDR3 contains 16 residues. V lost 10 bases, J lost 4 bases, and 23 bases lay in between. In DNA form, the CDR3 reads TGTGCCACAACCCAACAGGCGTCTCCTCCGAATCAGCCCCAGCATTTT. Encoded protein: CATTQQASPPNQPQHF.

This clone was detected a few times. The chain employs TRBV5-1 and TRBJ1-3, with D perhaps TRBD1 (5 bases). Germline assignment: CDR1 SGHRS and CDR2 YFSETQ. CDR3 length: 14 residues. V lost 0 bases, J lost 5 bases, and 9 bases lay in between. This CDR3 is CASSLDGTRNTIYF. CDR3 DNA sequence: TGCGCCAGCAGCTTGGACGGGACCCGAAACACCATATATTTT.

This clone was seen a single time. The V gene is TRBV27, the J gene TRBJ2-2, with D unresolved. Trimming cost V 2 bases and J 7 bases, with 8 bases left between them. This CDR3 is 13 amino acids long. The germline V gene encodes CDR1 MNHEY and CDR2 SMNVEV (reference sequence). Here the CDR3 reads CASSLNTHGELFF. Here the CDR3 DNA reads TGTGCCAGCAGTTTAAACACCCACGGGGAGCTGTTTTTT.

This sequence joins TRBV18 and TRBJ2-1; TRBD2 matches at 11 bases. Germline loops: CDR1 KGHSH, CDR2 LQKENI. The CDR3 has 15 amino acids. V dropped 4 bases and J dropped 7; count of bases not matched to a gene: 6. CDR3 sequence reads: CASSRSSGGLNEQFF. For the CDR3, the DNA is TGTGCCAGCTCACGGTCTAGCGGGGGGCTTAATGAGCAGTTCTTC.

This clone occurred a few times. The V and J genes are TRBV20-1 and TRBJ2-5, with unresolved D. The CDR3 has 10 amino acids. Trimming left V 5 bases short and J 3 bases short, with 4 bases between. The germline V gene has CDR1 DFQATT and CDR2 SNEGSKA (reference sequence). The CDR3 DNA is TGCAGTGCTGAGGAAGAGACCCAGTACTTC. The encoded protein is CSAEEETQYF.

The chain is built from TRBV9 and TRBJ2-1, with 11 bases identical to TRBD1. Per the germline V gene, CDR1 is SGDLS and CDR2 is YYNGEE. The CDR3 is 16 residues long. V dropped 4 bases and J dropped 9; count of bases not matched to a gene: 12. Written as DNA, the CDR3 is TGTGCCAGCAGCCCCCTACTGGGACAGGGGGGGGGTGAGCAGTTCTTC. Protein sequence: CASSPLLGQGGGEQFF. The complete variable domain, with remaining parts taken from reference TRBV9 and TRBJ2-1, reads DSGVTQTPKHLITATGQRVTLRCSPRSGDLSVYWYQQSLDQGLQFLIQYYNGEERAKGNILERFSAQQFPDLHSELNLSSLELGDSALYFCASSPLLGQGGGEQFFGPGTRLTVL.

This chain uses TRBV5-6 with TRBJ2-1; TRBD2 matches at 7 bases. The germline V gene has CDR1 SGHDT and CDR2 YYEEEE. There are 16 residues in the CDR3. After removal of 0 bases from V and 3 bases from J, the junction contained 6 bases not matched to a gene. The CDR3 sequence is CASSLARENGYNEQFF. For the CDR3, the DNA is TGTGCCAGCAGCTTGGCGCGGGAGAATGGCTACAATGAGCAGTTCTTC.

The CDR3 is CASSPPPRYGYTF. The CDR3, as DNA: TGTGCCAGCAGCCCGCCCCCACGGTATGGCTACACCTTC. The rearrangement uses TRBV7-2 and TRBJ1-2; no clear D gene. There are 13 residues in the CDR3. Germline CDR1 reads SGHTA; CDR2 reads FQGNSA. The germline V and J ends were trimmed by 5 bases and 5 bases, with 12 bases remaining between them.

This clone came up a few times. Other DNA variants within this sample encode the same CDR3. The chain uses TRBV7-9 and TRBJ1-1; D perhaps matches TRBD1 (5 bases). This CDR3 spans 14 amino acids. Deletions cut 5 bases from V and 1 base from J, with 11 bases between. Germline V CDR1 and CDR2: SEHNR, FQNEAQ (reference sequence). The chain's CDR3 is CASSLGTANTEAFF. The CDR3 coding sequence is TGTGCCAGCAGCCTAGGGACGGCGAACACTGAAGCTTTCTTT.

V is TRBV4-2 and J is TRBJ2-7; a weak D match, TRBD1 (6 bases). Germline values: CDR1 LGHNA, CDR2 YNFKEQ. The V end lost 0 bases, the J end lost 3 bases, and 12 bases lay between the germline ends. CDR3 length: 15 amino acids. The CDR3 DNA reads as TGTGCCAGCAGCCAAGATTACAGGGCCCACTACGAGCAGTACTTC. Its translation is CASSQDYRAHYEQYF.

The genes are TRBV5-1 and TRBJ2-2; 7 nucleotides match TRBD1. CDR1 SGHRS and CDR2 YFSETQ come from the germline V gene. This CDR3 has 14 residues. The V and J ends lost 7 bases and 1 base, in that order; junction bases with no gene match: 4. The CDR3 sequence: CASETGMNTGELFF. The CDR3 nucleotides are TGCGCCAGCGAGACAGGGATGAACACCGGGGAGCTGTTTTTT.